The 14 T cell receptor beta chains presented below share a single source sample, sequenced in a study of blood T cell repertoires in COVID-19. Profiled with immunoSEQ multiplex PCR; TCRdb holds only in-frame clones, not every one. The sample carries some 300,000 clones, around 89% recorded once. Sample: PBMCs or T cells enriched from blood (not recorded which). The receptors come from a woman in her sixties or seventies in a cohort exposed to, infected with or recovered from COVID-19 (not recorded which).

The CDR3 DNA reads as TGTGCCATCAGGGTACAGAATAATTCACCCCTCCACTTT. This sequence encodes CAIRVQNNSPLHF. The V gene is TRBV10-3, the J gene TRBJ1-6; D unclear. This CDR3 is 13 amino acids long. Trimming removed 6 bases from V and 5 bases from J, with 8 bases in between. In germline, CDR1 is ENHRY, CDR2 SYGVKD.

V usage is TRBV14 and J usage is TRBJ2-5, with D unresolved. The CDR3 extends over 13 amino acids. V was clipped by 3 bases and J by 2 bases, with 7 bases between them. From germline, CDR1 is SGHDN and CDR2 FVKESK. CDR3: CASSQRNQETQYF. The DNA of the CDR3 is TGTGCCAGCAGCCAGAGGAATCAAGAGACCCAGTACTTC.

The chain joins TRBV6-4 to TRBJ2-2, with 9 positions matching TRBD2. CDR1 is MRHNA and CDR2 is SNTAGT in the germline V gene. V lost 8 bases and J lost 1; bases outside the gene matches: 2. This CDR3 has 14 residues. The CDR3 DNA is TGTGCCAGCCGACTAGCGGAGAACACCGGGGAGCTGTTTTTT. Residues: CASRLAENTGELFF.

This clone was observed a few times. This chain links TRBV28 with TRBJ1-6; TRBD1 might be the D (5 bases). Germline assignment: CDR1 MDHEN and CDR2 SYDVKM. V was trimmed by 7 bases and J by 9 bases, leaving 19 bases between them. The CDR3 length is 15 residues. CDR3 loop: CASTPGGSQGSPLHF. The DNA of the CDR3 is TGTGCCAGCACCCCGGGGGGTTCCCAGGGTTCACCCCTCCACTTT.

The chain is built from TRBV27 and TRBJ1-5; the D gene is possibly TRBD1 (5 bases). Germline V gene sequence: CDR1 MNHEY, CDR2 SMNVEV (reference sequence). This CDR3 is built from 13 residues. The V end was cut by 1 base, the J end by 10 bases, with 11 bases between. The CDR3 protein is CASSLWRDGPQHF. CDR3 nucleotides: TGTGCCAGCAGTTTATGGAGGGACGGACCCCAGCATTTT.

The rearrangement uses TRBV7-6 and TRBJ2-1; 16 bases match TRBD2. V shed 2 bases and J 7 bases; nucleotides not matched to a gene: 11. The germline gives CDR1 SGHVS, CDR2 FNYEAQ. This CDR3 contains 19 residues. CDR3 nucleotide sequence: TGTGCCAGCAGCTTACTGGGACTAGCGGGAGGGCCTGAAGGGAATGAGCAGTTCTTC. Translation gives CASSLLGLAGGPEGNEQFF. Together with reference TRBV7-6 and TRBJ2-1, the CDR3 gives the full variable domain: GAGVSQSPRYKVTKRGQDVALRCDPISGHVSLYWYRQALGQGPEFLTYFNYEAQQDKSGLPNDRFSAERPEGSISTLTIQRTEQRDSAMYRCASSLLGLAGGPEGNEQFFGPGTRLTVL.

The J gene is TRBJ2-5, the V gene TRBV28, with TRBD1 identical over 7 bases. The CDR3 length is 13 residues. V gave up 4 bases and J gave up 4 bases; unmatched junction bases: 3. Germline V gene data show CDR1 as MDHEN and CDR2 as SYDVKM. Here the CDR3 DNA reads TGTGCCAGCAGTTCGGGACAGATAGAGACCCAGTACTTC. It codes for CASSSGQIETQYF.

The chain links TRBV21-1 to TRBJ2-1; whether TRBD1, the table's D call, matches the DNA was not checked. TRBV21-1 is tagged as a pseudogene. This CDR3 has 17 residues. CDR3 protein: CASSKGEGTRCLNEQFF. CDR3 nucleotide sequence: TGTGCCAGCAGCAAAGGTGAAGGGACAAGGTGTCTCAATGAGCAGTTCTTC.

The V gene is TRBV15, the J gene TRBJ2-7; the match to TRBD1 covers 7 bases. Germline V gene lookup returns CDR1 LNHNV and CDR2 YYDKDF (reference sequence). There are 16 residues in the CDR3. V trimming: 0 bases; J trimming: 3 bases; junction bases outside the gene matches: 8. CDR3 sequence reads: CATSRDLGTASYEQYF. The CDR3 DNA reads TGTGCCACCAGCAGAGATCTTGGGACAGCAAGCTACGAGCAGTACTTC. The full variable domain, with the rest looked up from reference TRBV15 and TRBJ2-7, is DAMVIQNPRYQVTQFGKPVTLSCSQTLNHNVMYWYQQKSSQAPKLLFHYYDKDFNNEADTPDNFQSRRPNTSFCFLDIRSPGLGDTAMYLCATSRDLGTASYEQYFGPGTRLTVT.

The chain carries TRBV30 and TRBJ1-2; 7 nucleotides match TRBD1. Germline-derived CDR1 and CDR2 are GTSNPN and SVGIG (reference sequence). V lost 3 bases and J lost 8; bases outside the gene matches: 15. There are 15 residues in the CDR3. CDR3 protein: CAWRGSSTGVAGYTF. The CDR3 DNA follows: TGTGCCTGGAGGGGCTCTAGTACAGGGGTCGCGGGCTACACCTTC.

The CDR3 is CASLRGEDEKLFF. The CDR3 coding sequence is TGTGCCAGCTTACGGGGGGAAGATGAAAAACTGTTTTTT. The chain recombines TRBV18 with TRBJ1-4, with a tentative D call TRBD1 (5 bases). Between the trimmed V and J ends, which lost 7 bases and 6 bases, there was a span of 12 bases. The CDR3 loop spans 13 amino acids. Germline V CDR1 and CDR2: KGHSH, LQKENI.

The chain couples TRBV19 to TRBJ1-6, with 11 nucleotides matching TRBD1. V was clipped by 9 bases and J by 10 bases; unmatched bases: 5. The CDR3 has 13 amino acids. CDR1 LNHDA and CDR2 SQIVND come from the germline V gene (reference sequence). The CDR3 region is CASGQGAQSPLHF. CDR3 DNA sequence: TGTGCCAGCGGACAGGGGGCGCAGTCACCCCTCCACTTT.

The chain uses TRBV2 and TRBJ2-7; a possible D gene is TRBD1 (6 bases). The CDR3 totals 14 residues. Germline loops: CDR1 SNHLY, CDR2 FYNNEI. V lost 7 bases to trimming and J lost 2 bases, with 15 bases between them. As DNA, the CDR3 is TGTGCCAGCAACCCCGCTGGACAGACCTACGAGCAGTACTTC. This translates into CASNPAGQTYEQYF. The full variable domain, completed using reference TRBV2 and TRBJ2-7, is EPEVTQTPSHQVTQMGQEVILRCVPISNHLYFYWYRQILGQKVEFLVSFYNNEISEKSEIFDDQFSVERPDGSNFTLKIRSTKLEDSAMYFCASNPAGQTYEQYFGPGTRLTVT.

V and J are TRBV7-9 and TRBJ2-1; 9 bases map to TRBD2. The CDR3 spans 16 residues. With 1 base clipped from V and 7 bases from J, the junction kept 8 bases outside the gene matches. Germline-derived CDR1 and CDR2 are SEHNR and FQNEAQ (reference sequence). The chain's CDR3 is CASSLGFGLAGNEQFF. CDR3 DNA: TGTGCCAGCAGCTTAGGGTTTGGGCTAGCGGGAAATGAGCAGTTCTTC.